This TCR beta chain was observed in a study of T cells in Graves' hyperthyroidism and ophthalmopathy. The V gene's germline CDR1 is MNHEY and CDR2 SMNVEV (reference sequence). The trim removed 5 bases at V and 3 bases at J, leaving 5 bases unmatched. The CDR3 is 14 residues long. TCR beta CDR3 regions were amplified from RNA transcripts. First-round RT-PCR of the TCR CDR3 relied on the HTBI primer set. TCRdb fed the multiplex PCR reads into MiXCR, producing one record per CDR3 protein. The profile shows hundreds of thousands of distinct CDR3 sequences, around a sixth of them singletons. This clonotype was detected a few times. Extraction of PBMCs used 10 ml of fresh peripheral blood.

The J gene is TRBJ1-2, the V gene TRBV27; 8 nucleotides agree with TRBD1. The receptor comes from a woman aged 50 to 60 with Graves' hyperthyroidism that later progressed to Graves' ophthalmopathy. Sequencing used blood. CDR3 sequence: CASSASTGDYGYTF. In DNA, the CDR3 is TGTGCCAGCAGTGCATCGACAGGGGACTATGGCTACACCTTC.